Below are 28 T cell receptor beta chains sequenced from a single sample in a study of regulatory T cells in long-lasting Graves disease. Sample time point: newly diagnosed GD, antithyroid drugs for less than 3 months. Making the TCR library involved RNA that had been extracted from PBMCs. Arm-PCR of CDR3 regions with iRepertoire HTBI primers generated TCR beta libraries. TCRdb recomputed calls from the multiplex PCR reads with MiXCR, one row per CDR3 protein. The repertoire includes over 300,000 distinct CDR3 sequences, about a sixth of them detected once, and 22% sits in the top ten. The starting material was peripheral blood mononuclear cells (PBMCs), obtained at new diagnosis, from a patient treated with antithyroid drugs. The receptors originated from a female donor with Graves disease.

At least ten counts were recorded for this clonotype. The gene calls are TRBV30 and TRBJ2-3; the D gene is possibly TRBD2 (5 bases). From germline, CDR1 is GTSNPN and CDR2 SVGIG (reference sequence). Trimming shortened V by 6 bases and J by 6 bases, and 19 bases separated the two germline ends. This CDR3 spans 14 amino acids. CDR3 in DNA: TGTGCCTGTGGGCTAGTCGGGGTCGGGGATACGCAGTATTTT. Protein sequence: CACGLVGVGDTQYF. The variable domain in full, with the rest retrieved from reference TRBV30 and TRBJ2-3, is SQTIHQWPATLVQPVGSPLSLECTVEGTSNPNLYWYRQAAGRGLQLLFYSVGIGQISSEVPQNLSASRPQDRQFILSSKKLLLSDSGFYLCACGLVGVGDTQYFGPGTRLTVL.

The chain carries TRBV7-9 and TRBJ2-1; D may be TRBD1 (5 bases). The CDR3 spans 13 residues. The V and J ends lost 4 bases and 12 bases respectively, with 16 bases between them. Germline V gene data show CDR1 as SEHNR and CDR2 as FQNEAQ (reference sequence). The CDR3 loop reads CASSSVGAVTQFF. CDR3 bases: TGTGCCAGCAGCTCAGTTGGGGCCGTCACGCAGTTCTTC. The variable domain in full, with the rest retrieved from reference TRBV7-9 and TRBJ2-1, is DTGVSQNPRHKITKRGQNVTFRCDPISEHNRLYWYRQTLGQGPEFLTYFQNEAQLEKSRLLSDRFSAERPKGSFSTLEIQRTEQGDSAMYLCASSSVGAVTQFFGPGTRLTVL.

V gene TRBV6-4 combines with J gene TRBJ1-1; D is uncertain. Germline CDR1 reads MRHNA; CDR2 reads SNTAGT. The CDR3 consists of 13 residues. The V and J ends lost 4 bases and 2 bases respectively, with 8 bases between them. In DNA, the CDR3 is TGTGCCAGCAGTGCGGAGCCTAACACTGAAGCTTTCTTT. Amino acid sequence: CASSAEPNTEAFF.

As regards this clonotype: Being one base from a much bigger clone, this may be a read error. The V gene is TRBV13, the J gene TRBJ2-1; D unclear. The ends were cut back, 0 bases at V and 10 bases at J, with 16 bases in the middle. The CDR3 spans 15 residues. Germline V gene lookup returns CDR1 PRHDT and CDR2 FYEKMQ (reference sequence). The DNA of the CDR3 is TGTGCCAGCAGCTTAGGTTCGAAGGTCGCCGAAGAGCAGTTCTTC. Translated: CASSLGSKVAEEQFF.

This clonotype has a count of ten or more. This rearrangement joins TRBV3-1 to TRBJ1-5; D is perhaps TRBD1 (5 bases). V lost 2 bases and J 1 base, leaving 9 bases between the germline ends. This CDR3 is built from 15 residues. CDR1 and CDR2 from the germline V gene are LGHDT and YNNKEL (reference sequence). The CDR3 region is CASSQQGRSNQPQHF. The CDR3 region has the DNA TGTGCCAGCAGCCAACAGGGAAGAAGCAATCAGCCCCAGCATTTT. The complete variable domain, with remaining parts taken from reference TRBV3-1 and TRBJ1-5, reads DTAVSQTPKYLVTQMGNDKSIKCEQNLGHDTMYWYKQDSKKFLKIMFSYNNKELIINETVPNRFSPKSPDKAHLNLHINSLELGDSAVYFCASSQQGRSNQPQHFGDGTRLSIL.

On this clonotype: Sequence at one end of the junction differs from germline and may be a read error. The gene calls are TRBV7-9 and TRBJ2-7, with 14 bases that match TRBD2. The germline V gene has CDR1 SEHNR and CDR2 FQNEAQ (reference sequence). This CDR3 is built from 15 residues. In DNA form, the CDR3 reads TGTGCTAGCAGCTTTCGGACTAGCGGGAGGTACGAGCAGTACTTC. This codes for CASSFRTSGRYEQYF.

The chain recombines TRBV20-1 with TRBJ2-4, with D perhaps matching TRBD2 (6 bases). The J call may be wrong; the DNA end is better matched by TRBJ2-1. Per germline, CDR1 DFQATT and CDR2 SNEGSKA (reference sequence). This CDR3 comprises 16 residues. CDR3 DNA sequence: TGCAGTGCTAGAGTTGGCGGGGCGGGCTTCCAAAACATTCAGTTCTTC. Translation gives CSARVGGAGFQNIQFF.

This clonotype was seen repeatedly, ten times or more. The J gene is TRBJ2-1, the V gene TRBV7-6; D gene ambiguous. The CDR3 consists of 16 residues. The ends were cut back, 2 bases at V and 3 bases at J, with 14 bases in the middle. Looked up from germline, CDR1 is SGHVS and CDR2 is FNYEAQ. The CDR3 loop reads CASSLRGNKGYNEQFF. The CDR3 nucleotides are TGTGCCAGCAGCTTACGAGGCAACAAGGGCTACAATGAGCAGTTCTTC.

This clonotype was counted many times. The chain combines TRBV5-1 with TRBJ1-2; 9 bases are shared with TRBD1. The CDR3 sequence is 14 residues long. J was trimmed by 7 bases and V by 3 bases; bases with no gene match: 7. Germline V gives CDR1 SGHRS, CDR2 YFSETQ. As DNA, the CDR3 is TGCGCCAGCAGCTCGGGACAGGGCATGGGTGGCTACACCTTC. Translation: CASSSGQGMGGYTF.

In this sample, this clonotype turned up many times. CDR3 DNA: TGCGCCAGCAGCTTGTCACCGAACTACGAGCAGTACTTC. Translating it yields CASSLSPNYEQYF. The gene calls are TRBV5-1 and TRBJ2-7; D ambiguous. CDR1 SGHRS and CDR2 YFSETQ come from the germline V gene. This CDR3 comprises 13 residues. The V and J ends lost 1 base and 3 bases respectively, with 8 bases between them.

This rearrangement joins TRBV12-3 or TRBV12-4 to TRBJ2-4, with TRBD1 as a possible D gene (5 bases). The end of the DNA fits TRBJ2-1 better, so the J call may be wrong. CDR3 length: 11 amino acids. CDR3 in DNA: TGTGCCAGCATGGGGCCCTCCGTGCAGTTCTTC. Residues: CASMGPSVQFF.

The sample holds many counts of this clonotype. The V and J genes are TRBV27 and TRBJ2-7; D gene ambiguous. Trimming cost V 0 bases and J 6 bases, with 18 bases left between them. CDR1 and CDR2 from the germline V gene are MNHEY and SMNVEV (reference sequence). This CDR3 is built from 16 residues. The CDR3 region is CASSLSAVKFSIEQYF. The CDR3 region has the DNA TGTGCCAGCAGTTTATCGGCGGTAAAATTCTCGATCGAGCAGTACTTC.

The chain carries TRBV5-1 and TRBJ1-1; D ambiguous. The CDR3 runs 15 residues. Germline values: CDR1 SGHRS, CDR2 YFSETQ. V lost 0 bases and J 1 base, leaving 10 bases between the germline ends. In DNA form, the CDR3 reads TGCGCCAGCAGCTTGGCGCCAGTGCGGAACACTGAAGCTTTCTTT. Its translation: CASSLAPVRNTEAFF. Full variable domain (missing parts from reference TRBV5-1 and TRBJ1-1): KAGVTQTPRYLIKTRGQQVTLSCSPISGHRSVSWYQQTPGQGLQFLFEYFSETQRNKGNFPGRFSGRQFSNSRSEMNVSTLELGDSALYLCASSLAPVRNTEAFFGQGTRLTVV.

In its sample, this clonotype was seen many times. The V call is TRBV5-5, the J call TRBJ1-5, with D tentatively TRBD1 (6 bases). The germline V and J ends were trimmed by 3 bases and 2 bases, with 15 bases remaining between them. The CDR3 contains 16 residues. Per the germline V gene, CDR1 is SGHKS and CDR2 is YYEKEE (reference sequence). The CDR3 sequence: CASSYTQGGGNQPQHF. The CDR3 DNA sequence: TGTGCCAGCAGCTACACACAGGGAGGTGGCAATCAGCCCCAGCATTTT.

The chain couples TRBV27 to TRBJ2-1; 10 nucleotides line up with TRBD2. The J segment lost 1 base and the V segment lost 5 bases, leaving 8 bases of the junction unmatched. CDR1 MNHEY and CDR2 SMNVEV come from the germline V gene (reference sequence). The length of the CDR3 is 17 residues. The CDR3 reads CASSRPSSGSSYNEQFF. DNA of the CDR3: TGTGCCAGCAGTCGCCCATCTAGCGGGAGTTCCTACAATGAGCAGTTCTTC.

As to this clonotype: A read error may be the cause here, since a much bigger clone is one base away. This chain connects TRBV27 to TRBJ2-7, with 13 bases matching TRBD2. In germline, CDR1 is MNHEY, CDR2 SMNVEV (reference sequence). The CDR3 length is 18 residues. CDR3 coding DNA: TGTGCCAGCACCAGGACTAGCGGGAGTGCCGCTGTAATCTACGGGCAGTACTTC. This translates into CASTRTSGSAAVIYGQYF.

This clonotype was counted many times. The V and J genes are TRBV11-2 and TRBJ2-3, with TRBD1 matching over 7 bases. V lost 6 bases to trimming and J lost 0 bases; unmatched junction nucleotides: 6. In germline, CDR1 is SGHAT, CDR2 FQNNGV. The CDR3 runs to 15 residues. CDR3: CASRHRGASTDTQYF. The CDR3 DNA sequence: TGTGCCAGCAGACACAGGGGCGCTAGCACAGATACGCAGTATTTT. Looking up the rest from reference TRBV11-2 and TRBJ2-3 gives the full variable domain: EAGVAQSPRYKIIEKRQSVAFWCNPISGHATLYWYQQILGQGPKLLIQFQNNGVVDDSQLPKDRFSAERLKGVDSTLKIQPAKLEDSAVYLCASRHRGASTDTQYFGPGTRLTVL.

This clonotype has ten or more counts. This chain joins TRBV2 and TRBJ1-1; D is possibly TRBD1 (6 bases). V lost 3 bases, J lost 0 bases, and 14 bases lay in between. CDR1 and CDR2 from the germline V gene are SNHLY and FYNNEI. This CDR3 spans 16 amino acids. The CDR3 bases are TGTGCCAGCAGTGAGTGGGCAGGGGACGTGAACACTGAAGCTTTCTTT. Protein: CASSEWAGDVNTEAFF.

This clonotype appeared once. V usage is TRBV7-2 and J usage is TRBJ1-1; D may be TRBD1 (5 bases). The V end was cut by 6 bases, the J end by 11 bases, with 31 bases between. This CDR3 region has 17 residues. Germline V gene data show CDR1 as SGHTA and CDR2 as FQGNSA. The CDR3 reads CASSYPLGTRADQRAFF. The DNA for the CDR3 is TGTGCCAGCAGTTACCCTTTGGGGACCAGGGCAGACCAAAGGGCTTTCTTT. The variable domain in full, completed from reference TRBV7-2 and TRBJ1-1, reads GAGVSQSPSNKVTEKGKDVELRCDPISGHTALYWYRQSLGQGLEFLIYFQGNSAPDKSGLPSDRFSAERTGGSVSTLTIQRTQQEDSAVYLCASSYPLGTRADQRAFFGQGTRLTVV.

In its sample, this clonotype was seen many times. The chain recombines TRBV6-1 with TRBJ1-6; a weak D match, TRBD1 (6 bases). V was trimmed by 5 bases and J by 15 bases, leaving 17 bases between them. Germline V gene data show CDR1 as MNHNS and CDR2 as SASEGT. This CDR3 comprises 13 residues. The CDR3 bases are TGTGCCAGCAGTCCCGGGACACCCGAGCTCCTCCACTTT. It is translated as CASSPGTPELLHF.

There are many counts of this clonotype. The chain recombines TRBV27 with TRBJ2-1; D is uncertain. This CDR3 has 15 amino acids. Germline V gene sequence: CDR1 MNHEY, CDR2 SMNVEV (reference sequence). V lost 3 bases, J lost 0 bases, and 9 bases lay in between. CDR3 amino acids: CASSFRLSSYNEQFF. The CDR3 nucleotides read TGTGCCAGCAGTTTCCGTTTGAGCTCCTACAATGAGCAGTTCTTC.

This clonotype came up many times. This sequence joins TRBV3-1 and TRBJ2-3; D is ambiguous. V lost 0 bases to trimming and J lost 2 bases, with 12 bases between them. This CDR3 region has 16 residues. Germline values: CDR1 LGHDT, CDR2 YNNKEL (reference sequence). The CDR3 DNA reads TGTGCCAGCAGCCAAGATCGAACAGCCTACACAGATACGCAGTATTTT. Protein product: CASSQDRTAYTDTQYF.

In this sample, this clonotype turned up many times. The CDR3 nucleotides are TGTGCCAGCAGCTCCGACAGGGGGCTGATTTATGATGGCTACACCTTC. Amino acids: CASSSDRGLIYDGYTF. The chain uses TRBV12-3 or TRBV12-4 and TRBJ1-2; TRBD1 matches 10 bases. With 6 bases clipped from V and 6 bases from J, the junction kept 13 bases outside the gene matches. CDR3 size: 16 residues.

This chain links TRBV10-3 with TRBJ1-5, with D perhaps matching TRBD1 (6 bases). V was pared by 2 bases and J by 6 bases, with 11 bases between. The V gene's germline CDR1 is ENHRY and CDR2 SYGVKD. The CDR3 is made up of 14 amino acids. The CDR3 DNA sequence: TGTGCCATCAGTGAGCAGGGCAGGGGTCAGCCCCAGCATTTT. Encoded protein: CAISEQGRGQPQHF.

This clonotype has only a few counts. The chain employs TRBV20-1 and TRBJ2-7; 11 positions match TRBD2. CDR3 length: 15 amino acids. CDR1 and CDR2 from the germline V gene are DFQATT and SNEGSKA (reference sequence). Unmatched junction bases numbered 10, after V lost 4 bases and J lost 5 bases. The CDR3: CSATSTSGSLNEQYF. For the CDR3, the DNA is TGCAGTGCTACCTCTACTAGCGGGAGTCTCAACGAGCAGTACTTC.

The table lists this clonotype with many counts. The J gene is TRBJ2-1, the V gene TRBV20-1; 10 bases match TRBD1. The DNA end is a closer match to TRBJ2-5, so the J assignment may be wrong. The CDR3 sequence is 16 residues long. Germline V gene lookup returns CDR1 DFQATT and CDR2 SNEGSKA (reference sequence). DNA for the CDR3: TGCAGTGCTACCCTTAGAGGGACAGGGGAAGACGAGACCCAGTACTTC. This encodes CSATLRGTGEDETQYF.

This clonotype was seen a handful of times. The DNA of the CDR3 is TGTGCCAGCTCACGGACAGCGGGAAACACCATATATTTT. Protein: CASSRTAGNTIYF. This chain joins TRBV18 and TRBJ1-3; tentative D call: TRBD1 (6 bases). V shed 4 bases and J shed 4 bases, with 8 bases lying between them. CDR1 is KGHSH and CDR2 is LQKENI in the germline V gene. The CDR3 extends over 13 amino acids.

In this sample, this clonotype turned up many times. V is TRBV10-3 and J is TRBJ1-1, with a weak D call TRBD1 (5 bases). This CDR3 region has 13 residues. Germline V gives CDR1 ENHRY, CDR2 SYGVKD. Trimming removed 6 bases from V and 4 bases from J, with 12 bases in between. This CDR3 reads CAISEGRGTEAFF. The CDR3 nucleotides are TGTGCCATCAGCGAGGGTAGGGGCACTGAAGCTTTCTTT.